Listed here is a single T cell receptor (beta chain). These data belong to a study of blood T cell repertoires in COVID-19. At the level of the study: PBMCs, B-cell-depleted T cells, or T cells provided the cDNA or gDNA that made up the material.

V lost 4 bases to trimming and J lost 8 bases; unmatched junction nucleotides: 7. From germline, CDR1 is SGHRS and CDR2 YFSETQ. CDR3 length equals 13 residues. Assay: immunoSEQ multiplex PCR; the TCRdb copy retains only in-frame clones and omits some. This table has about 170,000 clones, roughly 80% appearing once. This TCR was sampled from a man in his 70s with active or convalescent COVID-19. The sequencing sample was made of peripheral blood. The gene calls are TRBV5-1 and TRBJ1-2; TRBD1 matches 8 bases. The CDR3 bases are TGCGCCAGCAGCGTGGACAGGGTGAGCGGCTACACCTTC. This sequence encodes CASSVDRVSGYTF.